This TCR beta chain was identified during a study of T cell changes during pregnancy in multiple sclerosis. The CDR3 runs to 16 residues. Germline V gene sequence: CDR1 LNHDA, CDR2 SQIVND (reference sequence). The ends lost 3 bases at V and 0 bases at J; junction bases unmatched: 0. This clone was observed once. Generated by immunoSEQ multiplex PCR, the TCRdb table keeps only in-frame clones and is missing some. The sample includes 70,000 to 100,000 clones, approximately 92% seen only once; the top ten take roughly 1%. Here the sequenced sample was peripheral blood, taken in the first trimester of pregnancy. The chain links TRBV19 to TRBJ2-7; 15 bases fit TRBD2. This receptor was identified in a female donor with multiple sclerosis, enrolled in a pregnancy study. The CDR3: CASSMGLAGGSYEQYF. Written as DNA, the CDR3 is TGTGCCAGTAGTATGGGACTAGCGGGGGGCTCCTACGAGCAGTACTTC.